This is a list of T cell receptor beta chains from one sample in a study of shared clonotypes between healthy human individuals. Libraries were prepared by immunoSEQ multiplex PCR; TCRdb keeps only in-frame clonotypes and omits some of them. Of fewer than 550,000 clones in the sample, over 75% were seen once. Specimen: PBMCs. The receptors originated from a woman between 40 and 50 years old in good health. Some clones in this sample may be carry-over from other donors' samples. Both conserved end residues are part of each CDR3. The D gene is left open where the match is weak. Some rows have no size entry. The others give once, few or many, or a class for an expanded clone.

V gene	J gene	D gene	clone size	CDR3 protein	CDR3 DNA
TRBV5-6	TRBJ2-1	-	-	CASSAGQSEAYNEQFF	TGTGCCAGCAGCGCCGGACAGTCAGAGGCCTACAATGAGCAGTTCTTC
TRBV4-2	TRBJ2-3	TRBD2	-	CASSPGSGNTDTQYF	TGTGCCAGCAGCCCGGGGAGCGGGAACACAGATACGCAGTATTTT
TRBV19	TRBJ2-4	TRBD1	-	CASSSPNRGAKNIQYF	TGTGCCAGTAGTTCCCCCAACAGGGGGGCCAAAAACATTCAGTACTTC
TRBV5-1	TRBJ1-1	-	-	CASSLAANTEAFF	TGCGCCAGCAGCTTGGCAGCGAACACTGAAGCTTTCTTT
TRBV25-1	TRBJ2-1	-	-	CASSSYEQFF	TGTGCCAGCAGTTCCTATGAGCAGTTCTTC
TRBV5-1	TRBJ1-3	-	once	CASSLGLSSGNTIYF	TGCGCCAGCAGCTTGGGGCTGAGCTCTGGAAACACCATATATTTT
TRBV2	TRBJ2-1	-	-	CARETYSEQFF	TGTGCCCGCGAGACGTATAGTGAGCAGTTCTTC
TRBV5-1	TRBJ2-5	-	-	CASSLVSHGAQETQYF	TGCGCCAGCAGCTTGGTTTCACATGGGGCCCAAGAGACCCAGTACTTC
TRBV2	TRBJ1-1	-	-	CASSEAGTPFSYAFF	TGTGCCAGCAGTGAAGCGGGGACACCATTCTCTTACGCTTTCTTT
TRBV18	TRBJ2-3	-	-	CASSTPGSATDTQYF	TGTGCCAGCTCAACGCCGGGTTCCGCCACAGATACGCAGTATTTT
TRBV9	TRBJ2-5	TRBD2	-	CASSSRTSGQETQYF	TGTGCCAGCAGCTCCCGGACTAGCGGTCAAGAGACCCAGTACTTC
TRBV19	TRBJ2-7	TRBD1	-	CASSIGLWGPEQGNCEQYF	TGTGCCAGTAGTATCGGGCTCTGGGGACCCGAACAGGGGAACTGCGAGCAGTACTTC
TRBV19	TRBJ2-5	TRBD2	-	CASSSGQGRTSGGRETQYF	TGTGCCAGTAGCTCGGGACAGGGAAGGACTAGCGGGGGTCGAGAGACCCAGTACTTC
TRBV28	TRBJ2-7	-	-	CASSSPALGVYEQYF	TGTGCCAGCAGTTCCCCCGCCCTAGGGGTGTACGAGCAGTACTTC
TRBV5-1	TRBJ2-7	-	-	CASSVYEQYF	TGCGCCAGCAGCGTCTACGAGCAGTACTTC
TRBV5-1	TRBJ2-1	-	-	CASSLGGNEQFF	TGCGCCAGCAGCTTGGGGGGCAATGAGCAGTTCTTC
TRBV6-5	TRBJ2-7	TRBD1	-	CASSSGQKYEQYF	TGTGCCAGCAGCTCGGGACAGAAGTACGAGCAGTACTTC
TRBV7-2	TRBJ2-2	-	-	CASSFPPGGGTGELFF	TGTGCCAGCAGCTTCCCTCCTGGAGGGGGAACCGGGGAGCTGTTTTTT
TRBV19	TRBJ2-5	-	few	CASSIIRLVQETQYF	TGTGCCAGTAGTATTATCCGACTAGTCCAAGAGACCCAGTACTTC
TRBV7-3	TRBJ2-2	TRBD2	-	CASSLTGTSGTGELFF	TGTGCCAGCAGCCTTACCGGGACTAGCGGGACTGGGGAGCTGTTTTTT